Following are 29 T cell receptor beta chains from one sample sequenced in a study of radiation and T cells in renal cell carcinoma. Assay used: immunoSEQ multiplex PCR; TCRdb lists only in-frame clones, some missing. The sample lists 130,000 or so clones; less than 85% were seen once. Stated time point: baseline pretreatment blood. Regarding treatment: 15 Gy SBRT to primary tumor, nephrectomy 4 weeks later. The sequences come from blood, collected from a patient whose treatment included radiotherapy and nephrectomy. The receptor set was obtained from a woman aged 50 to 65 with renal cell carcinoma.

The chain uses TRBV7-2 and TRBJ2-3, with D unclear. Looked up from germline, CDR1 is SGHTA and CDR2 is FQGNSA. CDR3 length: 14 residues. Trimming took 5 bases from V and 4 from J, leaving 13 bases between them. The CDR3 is CASSPRARADTQYF. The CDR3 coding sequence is TGTGCCAGCAGCCCACGGGCCCGGGCAGATACGCAGTATTTT.

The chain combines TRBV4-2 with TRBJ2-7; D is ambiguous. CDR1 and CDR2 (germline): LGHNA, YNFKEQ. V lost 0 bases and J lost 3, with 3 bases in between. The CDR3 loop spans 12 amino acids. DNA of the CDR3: TGTGCCAGCAGCCAAGAGAGCTACGAGCAGTACTTC. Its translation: CASSQESYEQYF.

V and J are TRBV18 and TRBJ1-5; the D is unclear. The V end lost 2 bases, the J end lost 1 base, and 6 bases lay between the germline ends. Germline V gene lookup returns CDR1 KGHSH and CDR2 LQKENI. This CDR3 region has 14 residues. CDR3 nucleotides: TGTGCCAGCTCACCAATTCAGAGCAATCAGCCCCAGCATTTT. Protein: CASSPIQSNQPQHF.

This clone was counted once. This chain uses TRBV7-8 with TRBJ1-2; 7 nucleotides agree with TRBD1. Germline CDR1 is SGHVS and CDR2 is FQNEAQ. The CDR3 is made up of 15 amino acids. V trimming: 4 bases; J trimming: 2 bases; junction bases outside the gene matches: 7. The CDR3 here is CASSSTGTENYGYTF. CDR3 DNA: TGTGCCAGCAGCTCCACGGGGACAGAGAACTATGGCTACACCTTC.

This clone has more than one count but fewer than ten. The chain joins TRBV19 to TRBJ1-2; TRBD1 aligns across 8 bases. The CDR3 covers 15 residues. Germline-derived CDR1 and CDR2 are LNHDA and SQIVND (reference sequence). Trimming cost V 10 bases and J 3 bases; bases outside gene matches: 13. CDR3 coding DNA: TGTGCCACCCGGGACAGGCCTCATGAATACTATGGCTACACCTTC. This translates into CATRDRPHEYYGYTF.

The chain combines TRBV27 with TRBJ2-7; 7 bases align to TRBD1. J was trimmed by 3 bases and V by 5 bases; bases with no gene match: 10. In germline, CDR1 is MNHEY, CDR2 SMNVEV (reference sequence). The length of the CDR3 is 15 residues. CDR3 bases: TGTGCCAGCAGTCTAGGACAGGCAGTCGTCTACGAGCAGTACTTC. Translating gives CASSLGQAVVYEQYF.

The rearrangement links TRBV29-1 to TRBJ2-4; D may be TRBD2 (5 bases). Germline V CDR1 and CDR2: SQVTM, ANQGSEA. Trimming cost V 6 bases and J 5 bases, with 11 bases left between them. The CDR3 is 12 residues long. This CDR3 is CSVARDENIQYF. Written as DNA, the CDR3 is TGCAGCGTGGCCCGGGATGAAAACATTCAGTACTTC. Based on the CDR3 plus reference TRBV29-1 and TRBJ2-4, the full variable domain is SAVISQKPSRDICQRGTSLTIQCQVDSQVTMMFWYRQQPGQSLTLIATANQGSEATYESGFVIDKFPISRPNLTFSTLTVSNMSPEDSSIYLCSVARDENIQYFGAGTRLSVL.

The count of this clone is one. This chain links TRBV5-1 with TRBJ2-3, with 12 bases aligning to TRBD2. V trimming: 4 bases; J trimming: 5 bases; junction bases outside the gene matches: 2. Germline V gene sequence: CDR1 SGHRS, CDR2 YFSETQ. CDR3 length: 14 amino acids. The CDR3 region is CASSLTSGGDTQYF. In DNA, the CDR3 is TGCGCCAGCAGCCTGACTAGCGGGGGAGATACGCAGTATTTT. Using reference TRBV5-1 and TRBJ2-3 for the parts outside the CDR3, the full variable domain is KAGVTQTPRYLIKTRGQQVTLSCSPISGHRSVSWYQQTPGQGLQFLFEYFSETQRNKGNFPGRFSGRQFSNSRSEMNVSTLELGDSALYLCASSLTSGGDTQYFGPGTRLTVL.

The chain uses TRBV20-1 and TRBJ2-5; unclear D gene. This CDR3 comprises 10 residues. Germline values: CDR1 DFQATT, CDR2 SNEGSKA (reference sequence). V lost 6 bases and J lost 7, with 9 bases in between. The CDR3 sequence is CSAPAGTQYF. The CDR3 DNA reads TGCAGTGCCCCCGCTGGGACCCAGTACTTC.

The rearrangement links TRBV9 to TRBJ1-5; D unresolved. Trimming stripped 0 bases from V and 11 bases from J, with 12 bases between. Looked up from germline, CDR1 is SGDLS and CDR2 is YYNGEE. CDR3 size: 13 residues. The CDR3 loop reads CASSVGGLGTQHF. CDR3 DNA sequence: TGTGCCAGCAGCGTAGGAGGTTTGGGGACCCAGCATTTT.

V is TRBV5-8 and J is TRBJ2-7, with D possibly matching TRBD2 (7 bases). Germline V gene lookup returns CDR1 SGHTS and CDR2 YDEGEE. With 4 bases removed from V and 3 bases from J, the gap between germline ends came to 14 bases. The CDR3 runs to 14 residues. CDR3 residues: CASSRPGEGYEQYF. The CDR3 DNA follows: TGTGCCAGCAGCAGGCCAGGGGAGGGCTACGAGCAGTACTTC.

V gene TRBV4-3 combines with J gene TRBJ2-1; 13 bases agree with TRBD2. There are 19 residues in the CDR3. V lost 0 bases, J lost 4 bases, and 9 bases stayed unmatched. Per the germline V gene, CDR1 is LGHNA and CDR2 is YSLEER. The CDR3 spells CASSQEGHGLAGVYNEQFF. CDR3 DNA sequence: TGCGCCAGCAGCCAAGAAGGGCATGGACTAGCGGGAGTGTACAATGAGCAGTTCTTC.

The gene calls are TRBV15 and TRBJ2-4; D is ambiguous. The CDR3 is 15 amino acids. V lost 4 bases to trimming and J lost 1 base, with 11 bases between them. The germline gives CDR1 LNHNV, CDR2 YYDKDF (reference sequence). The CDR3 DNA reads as TGTGCCACCAGCATTACGGTCCGGGCCAAAAACATTCAGTACTTC. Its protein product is CATSITVRAKNIQYF.

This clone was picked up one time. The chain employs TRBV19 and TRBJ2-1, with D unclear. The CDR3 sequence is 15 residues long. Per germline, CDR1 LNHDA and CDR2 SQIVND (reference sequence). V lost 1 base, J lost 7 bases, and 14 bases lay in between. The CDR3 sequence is CASSIVGAPRNEQFF. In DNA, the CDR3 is TGTGCCAGTAGTATAGTTGGCGCGCCGCGGAATGAGCAGTTCTTC.

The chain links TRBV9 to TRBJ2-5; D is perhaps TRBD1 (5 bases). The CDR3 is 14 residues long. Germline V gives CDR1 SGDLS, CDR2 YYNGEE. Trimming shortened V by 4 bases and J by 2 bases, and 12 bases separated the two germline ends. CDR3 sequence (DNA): TGTGCCAGCAGCTTCGGACAAGCACAAGAGACCCAGTACTTC. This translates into CASSFGQAQETQYF.

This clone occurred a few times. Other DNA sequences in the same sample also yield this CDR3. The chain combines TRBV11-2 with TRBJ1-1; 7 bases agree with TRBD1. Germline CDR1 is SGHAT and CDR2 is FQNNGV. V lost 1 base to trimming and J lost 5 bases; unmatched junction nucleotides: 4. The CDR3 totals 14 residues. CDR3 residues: CASSLGQGSTEAFF. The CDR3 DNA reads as TGTGCCAGCAGCTTAGGACAGGGAAGTACTGAAGCTTTCTTT.

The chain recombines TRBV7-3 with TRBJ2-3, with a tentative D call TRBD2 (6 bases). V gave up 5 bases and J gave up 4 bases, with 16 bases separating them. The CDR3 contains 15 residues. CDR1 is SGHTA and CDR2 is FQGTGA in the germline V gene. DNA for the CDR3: TGTGCCAGCAGCCCCTCGGGGGTCCAATCAGATACGCAGTATTTT. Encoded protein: CASSPSGVQSDTQYF.

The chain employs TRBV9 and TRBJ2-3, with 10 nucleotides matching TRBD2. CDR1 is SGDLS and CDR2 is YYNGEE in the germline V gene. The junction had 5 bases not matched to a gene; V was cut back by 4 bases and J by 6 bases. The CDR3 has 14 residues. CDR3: CASSPSGRADTQYF. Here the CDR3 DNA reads TGTGCCAGCAGCCCCAGCGGGAGGGCGGATACGCAGTATTTT.

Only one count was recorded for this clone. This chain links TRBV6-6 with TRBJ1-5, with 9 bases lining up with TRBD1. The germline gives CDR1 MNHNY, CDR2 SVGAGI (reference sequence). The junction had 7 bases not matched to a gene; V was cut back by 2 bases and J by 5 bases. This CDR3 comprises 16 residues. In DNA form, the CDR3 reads TGTGCCAGCAGTTACGGTTTGGGACAGGGACATCAGCCCCAGCATTTT. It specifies CASSYGLGQGHQPQHF.

This chain's CDR3 is CASSYRDVTGELFF. CDR3 nucleotide sequence: TGTGCCAGCAGCTACAGGGACGTTACCGGGGAGCTGTTTTTT. The rearrangement links TRBV7-2 to TRBJ2-2, with TRBD1 as a possible D gene (6 bases). This CDR3 spans 14 amino acids. V was cut by 4 bases and J by 5 bases, with 11 bases left in between. Germline values: CDR1 SGHTA, CDR2 FQGNSA.

The DNA of the CDR3 is TGTGCCAGCAGCCAGAGACTAGCGGGAGCGGGTAATGAGCAGTTCTTC. Encoded protein: CASSQRLAGAGNEQFF. V and J are TRBV4-2 and TRBJ2-1; 12 nucleotides match TRBD2. CDR1 and CDR2 from the germline V gene are LGHNA and YNFKEQ. The trim removed 3 bases at V and 7 bases at J, leaving 7 bases unmatched. The CDR3 sequence is 16 residues long.

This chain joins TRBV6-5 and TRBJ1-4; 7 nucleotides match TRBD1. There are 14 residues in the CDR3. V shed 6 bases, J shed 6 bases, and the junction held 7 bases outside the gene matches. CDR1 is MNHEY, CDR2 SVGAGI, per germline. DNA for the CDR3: TGTGCCAGCAGATCGGACAGGATTGATGAAAAACTGTTTTTT. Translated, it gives CASRSDRIDEKLFF.

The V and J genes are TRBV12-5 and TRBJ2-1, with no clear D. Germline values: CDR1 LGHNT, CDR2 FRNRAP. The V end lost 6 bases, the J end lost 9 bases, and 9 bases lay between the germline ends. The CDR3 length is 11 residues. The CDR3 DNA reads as TGTGCTAGTGGCCTGGGGTTTGAGCAGTTCTTC. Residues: CASGLGFEQFF. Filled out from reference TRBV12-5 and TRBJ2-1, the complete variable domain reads DARVTQTPRHKVTEMGQEVTMRCQPILGHNTVFWYRQTMMQGLELLAYFRNRAPLDDSGMPKDRFSAEMPDATLATLKIQPSEPRDSAVYFCASGLGFEQFFGPGTRLTVL.

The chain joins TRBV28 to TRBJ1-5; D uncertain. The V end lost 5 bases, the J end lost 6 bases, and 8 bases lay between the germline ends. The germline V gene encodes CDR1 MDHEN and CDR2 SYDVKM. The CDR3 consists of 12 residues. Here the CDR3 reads CASSEGGQPQHF. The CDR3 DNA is TGTGCCAGCAGTGAGGGTGGTCAGCCCCAGCATTTT. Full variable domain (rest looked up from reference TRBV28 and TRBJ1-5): DVKVTQSSRYLVKRTGEKVFLECVQDMDHENMFWYRQDPGLGLRLIYFSYDVKMKEKGDIPEGYSVSREKKERFSLILESASTNQTSMYLCASSEGGQPQHFGDGTRLSIL.

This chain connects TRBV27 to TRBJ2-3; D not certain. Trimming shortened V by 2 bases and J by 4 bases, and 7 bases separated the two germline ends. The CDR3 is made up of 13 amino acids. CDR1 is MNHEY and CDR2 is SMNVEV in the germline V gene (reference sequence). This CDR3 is CASSLAGSDTQYF. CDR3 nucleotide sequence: TGTGCCAGCAGTTTAGCAGGATCAGATACGCAGTATTTT.

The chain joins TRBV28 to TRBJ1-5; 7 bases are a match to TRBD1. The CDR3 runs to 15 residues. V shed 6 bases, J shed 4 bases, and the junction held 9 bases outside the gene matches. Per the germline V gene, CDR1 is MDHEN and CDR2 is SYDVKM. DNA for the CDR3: TGTGCCAGCAGGACGACAGGGAACTTGAATCAGCCCCAGCATTTT. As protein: CASRTTGNLNQPQHF.

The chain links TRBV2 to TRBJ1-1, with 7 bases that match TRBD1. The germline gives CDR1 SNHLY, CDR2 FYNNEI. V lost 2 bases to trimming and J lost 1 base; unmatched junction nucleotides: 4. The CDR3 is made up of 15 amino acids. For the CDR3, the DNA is TGTGCCAGCAGTGAATGGGACAGTAAGAACACTGAAGCTTTCTTT. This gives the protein CASSEWDSKNTEAFF.

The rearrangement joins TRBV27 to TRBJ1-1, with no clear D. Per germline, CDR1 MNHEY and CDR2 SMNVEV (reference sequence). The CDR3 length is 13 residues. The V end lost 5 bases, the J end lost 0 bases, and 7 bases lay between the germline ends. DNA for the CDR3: TGTGCCAGCAGTCAGCGTTTGAACACTGAAGCTTTCTTT. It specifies CASSQRLNTEAFF.

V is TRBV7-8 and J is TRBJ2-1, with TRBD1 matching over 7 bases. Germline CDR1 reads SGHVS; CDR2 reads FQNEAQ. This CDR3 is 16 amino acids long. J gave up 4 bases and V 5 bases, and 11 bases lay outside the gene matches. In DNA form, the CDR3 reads TGTGCCAGCAGCGGCCAGACAGGGTTGGGGTACAATGAGCAGTTCTTC. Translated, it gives CASSGQTGLGYNEQFF.